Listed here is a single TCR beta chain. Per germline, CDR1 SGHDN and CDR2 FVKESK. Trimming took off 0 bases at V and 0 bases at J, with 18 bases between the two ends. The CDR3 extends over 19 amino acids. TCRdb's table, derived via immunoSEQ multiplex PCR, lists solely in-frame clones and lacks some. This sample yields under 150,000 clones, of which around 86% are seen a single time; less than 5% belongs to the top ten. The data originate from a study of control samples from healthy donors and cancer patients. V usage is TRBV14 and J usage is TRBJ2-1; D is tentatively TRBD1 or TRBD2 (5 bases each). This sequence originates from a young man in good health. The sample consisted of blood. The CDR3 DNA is TGTGCCAGCAGCCAAGAGATAGGGACGATAATCAGCTCCTACAATGAGCAGTTCTTC. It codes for CASSQEIGTIISSYNEQFF. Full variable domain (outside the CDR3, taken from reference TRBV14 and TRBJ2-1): EAGVTQFPSHSVIEKGQTVTLRCDPISGHDNLYWYRRVMGKEIKFLLHFVKESKQDESGMPNNRFLAERTGGTYSTLKVQPAELEDSGVYFCASSQEIGTIISSYNEQFFGPGTRLTVL.